This is a list of T cell receptor beta chains from one sample in a study of CD8+ T cells in alopecia areata. Repertoires were generated with immunoSEQ multiplex PCR, while TCRdb's copy carries only in-frame clones and drops some. Of 200,000 to 250,000 clones in the sample, 64% were seen once. This material consisted of CD4+ T cells sorted from blood, taken at week 4, from a patient treated with tofacitinib. The receptor set was obtained from a human donor with alopecia areata. Each CDR3 is given with its conserved first and last residue. D genes are given only for firm matches. Some rows mark clone size as missing; the rest say once, few, many or name a class of expanded clone.

v_gene	d_gene	abundance	j_gene	CDR3aa	CDR3nt
TRBV29-1	-	-	TRBJ1-2	CSVEDRGYGYTF	TGCAGCGTTGAAGATCGGGGATATGGCTACACCTTC
TRBV4-3	TRBD2	-	TRBJ2-2	CASSHAGGPVGTGELFF	TGCGCCAGCAGCCACGCGGGGGGGCCGGTCGGGACCGGGGAGCTGTTTTTT
TRBV5-1	-	few	TRBJ2-7	CASSLESGYEQYF	TGCGCCAGCAGCTTGGAGTCCGGCTACGAGCAGTACTTC
TRBV2	-	-	TRBJ1-1	CASTPWVNTEAFF	TGTGCCAGCACCCCGTGGGTGAACACTGAAGCTTTCTTT
TRBV5-1	TRBD1	-	TRBJ1-4	CASSLGQGYGEKLFF	TGCGCCAGCAGCTTGGGACAGGGATACGGTGAAAAACTGTTTTTT
TRBV4-1	TRBD2	-	TRBJ2-5	CASSQGTSGRETQYF	TGCGCCAGCAGCCAAGGGACTAGCGGCAGGGAGACCCAGTACTTC
TRBV29-1	TRBD1	few	TRBJ2-7	CSVQRQGAGEQYF	TGCAGCGTTCAGCGACAGGGGGCTGGGGAGCAGTACTTC
TRBV15	-	once	TRBJ1-5	CATSGRDLVDSNQPQHF	TGTGCCACCAGCGGGAGGGACCTCGTCGATAGCAATCAGCCCCAGCATTTT
TRBV10-3	-	-	TRBJ1-5	CAISESRKERGGLLSQHF	TGTGCCATCAGTGAGTCGCGGAAGGAAAGGGGCGGTCTTTTGTCCCAGCATTTT
TRBV11-1	-	-	TRBJ1-2	CASRGGSNYGYTF	TGTGCCAGCCGAGGCGGATCTAACTATGGCTACACCTTC
TRBV7-2	TRBD1	-	TRBJ2-1	CASSFRDRDDEQFF	TGTGCCAGCAGCTTCCGGGACAGGGACGATGAGCAGTTCTTC
TRBV5-5	-	few	TRBJ2-5	CASSFTGSETQYF	TGTGCCAGCAGCTTCACGGGTTCGGAGACCCAGTACTTC
TRBV29-1	-	-	TRBJ1-1	CSVLQGEGTEAFF	TGCAGCGTTCTACAGGGCGAGGGCACTGAAGCTTTCTTT
TRBV12-2	-	few	TRBJ1-3	CASRRELDSSGNTIYF	TGTGCAAGTCGCCGCGAGCTGGACAGCTCTGGAAACACCATATATTTT
TRBV2	-	-	TRBJ1-4	CASEMRAAEKLFF	TGTGCCAGCGAGATGAGGGCAGCTGAAAAACTGTTTTTT
TRBV11-3	-	few	TRBJ2-3	CASSLADTQYF	TGTGCCAGCAGCTTGGCAGATACGCAGTATTTT
TRBV27	-	-	TRBJ1-6	CASRTLGNSPLHF	TGTGCCAGCAGGACTCTAGGGAATTCACCCCTCCACTTT
TRBV30	TRBD1	-	TRBJ1-1	CAWSRQGNTEAFF	TGTGCCTGGAGCAGACAGGGGAACACTGAAGCTTTCTTT
TRBV27	TRBD1	-	TRBJ1-2	CASSLSAGTANYGYTF	TGTGCCAGCAGTTTATCCGCCGGGACAGCAAACTATGGCTACACCTTC
TRBV5-1	TRBD1	few	TRBJ1-1	CASSLPKDRVRTEAFF	TGCGCCAGCAGCTTGCCCAAGGACAGGGTAAGAACTGAAGCTTTCTTT
TRBV5-1	TRBD1	-	TRBJ1-6	CASSFERQGDSPLHF	TGCGCCAGCAGCTTCGAGCGACAGGGTGATTCACCCCTCCACTTT
TRBV5-1	-	-	TRBJ2-3	CASSLGARGTQYF	TGCGCCAGCAGCTTGGGGGCGCGCGGTACGCAGTATTTT
TRBV29-1	-	once	TRBJ2-7	CSVDSGNYEQYF	TGCAGCGTTGATTCAGGGAACTACGAGCAGTACTTC
TRBV29-1	-	few	TRBJ1-3	CSGTGTAGGNTIYF	TGCAGCGGAACAGGGACGGCGGGTGGAAACACCATATATTTT
TRBV30	-	-	TRBJ1-2	CARRGRLNYGYTF	TGTGCCCGAAGGGGACGACTGAACTATGGCTACACCTTC
TRBV2	-	-	TRBJ1-2	CASSDTGSNYGYTF	TGTGCCAGCAGCGACACTGGATCAAACTATGGCTACACCTTC
TRBV29-1	-	-	TRBJ1-2	CSVEDRYGANYGYTF	TGCAGCGTTGAAGATCGGTACGGGGCTAACTATGGCTACACCTTC
TRBV7-2	TRBD2	-	TRBJ2-1	CASSFLGGGAGEQFF	TGTGCCAGCAGCTTCTTAGGCGGGGGGGCGGGAGAGCAGTTCTTC
TRBV7-9	-	-	TRBJ1-1	CASSTRDRDSEAFF	TGTGCCAGCAGTACTCGGGACCGAGATTCTGAAGCTTTCTTT
TRBV7-9	-	-	TRBJ2-5	CASNLGSMGETQYF	TGTGCCAGCAATCTGGGATCAATGGGGGAGACCCAGTACTTC
TRBV2	-	-	TRBJ1-3	CASSDGTANSGNTIYF	TGTGCCAGCAGTGATGGGACGGCCAATTCTGGAAACACCATATATTTT
TRBV5-4	-	-	TRBJ2-6	CASSPSRRGANGANVLTF	TGTGCCAGCAGCCCGTCGCGTCGGGGGGCGAACGGGGCCAACGTCCTGACTTTC
TRBV27	-	-	TRBJ1-2	CASSSAGQGDYGYTF	TGTGCCAGCAGTTCCGCCGGGCAGGGCGACTATGGCTACACCTTC
TRBV30	TRBD1	-	TRBJ1-1	CAWSIQGRDTEAFF	TGTGCCTGGAGTATACAGGGGAGGGACACTGAAGCTTTCTTT
TRBV4-1	TRBD1	-	TRBJ2-7	CASSQEGTEYF	TGCGCCAGCAGCCAAGAGGGGACAGAGTACTTC
TRBV7-9	-	-	TRBJ1-3	CASSPGGTLTGNTIYF	TGTGCCAGCAGCCCCGGCGGGACCCTTACTGGAAACACCATATATTTT
TRBV5-1	-	few	TRBJ2-1	CASSVEGREQFF	TGCGCCAGCAGCGTGGAAGGACGGGAGCAGTTCTTC
TRBV11-2	-	-	TRBJ1-5	CASSPGLNSNQPQHF	TGTGCCAGCAGCCCAGGACTGAATAGCAATCAGCCCCAGCATTTT
TRBV9	-	once	TRBJ1-1	CASSVLQRNTEAFF	TGTGCCAGCAGCGTACTACAGAGGAACACTGAAGCTTTCTTT
TRBV29-1	-	-	TRBJ2-3	CSVVGGNYSDTQYF	TGCAGCGTTGTTGGGGGGAATTATTCAGATACGCAGTATTTT
TRBV5-6	-	once	TRBJ2-2	CASSFGLETGELFF	TGTGCCAGCAGTTTCGGACTCGAGACCGGGGAGCTGTTTTTT
TRBV30	TRBD2	-	TRBJ2-5	CARSGGAGETQYF	TGTGCCCGGAGCGGGGGGGCCGGGGAGACCCAGTACTTC
TRBV2	-	few	TRBJ1-6	CASSSSSYNSPLHF	TGTGCCAGCAGTTCGAGCTCCTATAATTCACCCCTCCACTTT